The subject of this entry is one T cell receptor (beta chain). What it binds is not known. This entry belongs to a study of CD8 T cells in Susac syndrome. Study-level results: The study admitted that it had a relatively small number of individuals in its TCR sequencing and HLA analysis.

V was pared by 4 bases and J by 3 bases, with 3 bases of the junction left unmatched. In germline, CDR1 is SQVTM, CDR2 ANQGSEA. The CDR3 contains 12 residues. With random hexamers, roughly 0.45 to 1 ug RNA was reverse transcribed. Via MiXCR, TCRdb re-called the immunoSEQ multiplex PCR reads, giving one row per CDR3 protein. The sample lists roughly 130,000 distinct CDR3 sequences; over 90% were seen once. Sequencing input: CD4+ T cells from PBMCs. This sequence was found in a human donor in good health. This chain connects TRBV29-1 to TRBJ2-7; 7 positions agree with TRBD1. CDR3 amino acids: CSVGDRDYEQYF. Written as DNA, the CDR3 is TGCAGCGTTGGAGACAGGGACTACGAGCAGTACTTC.